The source of this T cell receptor beta chain is a study of robustness of blood B and T cell sequencing (dated by TCRdb to the late 2010s). In terms of the full investigation: The study was designed to determine how much peripheral blood is required to reliably characterize an individual's TCRbeta and IgG repertoires. In each of the nine to eleven independently drawn blood samples, TCRbeta and IgG repertoires were quantified. Two replicate TCRbeta cDNA libraries were prepared from one shared RNA pool from a single 10 ml draw, serving as technical replicates.

Libraries were constructed by PCR. These reads were obtained on an Illumina MiSeq. SMARTScribe reverse transcriptase and a 5' template-switch oligo, by which a universal priming site was added, were used for cDNA synthesis. The template-switch oligo carried a 12-nucleotide random unique molecular identifier (UMI) that tagged each cDNA molecule. Chain-specific reverse primers targeted TCRbeta transcripts during reverse transcription. Leftover template-switch adapters were removed by uracil DNA glycosylase treatment, and cDNA was purified using a Qiagen MinElute kit. The first PCR used KAPA HiFi HotStart ReadyMix for approximately 20 cycles, split across four 50 ul reactions with step-out primers. Products of the first-round PCR were gel-purified before additional amplification. Illumina Nextera adapters were attached in a second PCR of roughly 8 cycles, and the libraries were then purified and pooled. The UMI barcode for each TCRbeta molecule was captured by a 50-nucleotide 5' read. Per the authors' processing: The MIGEC toolkit was used to group reads by UMI into consensus reads. Forward and reverse consensus reads were merged with PEAR to produce final reads. A custom decontamination script removed identical UMI-sequence pairs shared across libraries, treating them as cross-sample contamination. V(D)J assignment and CDR3 extraction were performed with MIGMAP, a wrapper around IgBLAST. TCR clonotypes were defined by identical V gene, J gene and CDR3 amino acid sequence; CDR1 and CDR2 were not sequenced. TCRdb trimmed public reads at Q25 via fastp, called clones via MiXCR and kept in-frame beta chains. CDR3 protein sequences are deduplicated, and each keeps its most common genes and DNA. TCRdb's processing, not the study's, gives the V and J calls here. The sample table holds about 2,000 distinct CDR3 sequences, of which 72% were seen once. The ten largest clones add up to more than 40% of the sample.

General study outcomes and caveats: Pooling tubes did not increase the overlap of rare TCRbeta clonotypes, which implies that much larger blood volumes would be needed to capture rare TCRbeta clonotypes. When 3 or 4 tubes (roughly 27-45 ml blood) were combined, saturation was approached in coverage of the top 10,000 TCRbeta clonotypes. Evidence of cross-contamination, likely caused by batch processing, was seen in one pair of TCRbeta libraries, and the UMI-sequence pairs shared between the two libraries were removed. Because EDTA tubes had to be fractionated immediately, the use of EDTA tubes in multi-site collections was limited. The 1,000 most abundant TCRbeta clonotypes from the pooled draws were found in every single 10 ml sample. The TCRbeta rarefaction curves did not fully level off, which suggests either under-sequencing or many low-abundance clonotypes. Across technical replicate libraries, around 95% of the top 10,000 TCRbeta clonotypes in one library were also found in the other.

TCRbeta repertoires were quantified from mRNA rather than genomic DNA, which captures expressed receptors. Without any cell sorting, leukocytes from the buffy coat were collected into Trizol, and RNA was extracted using the Direct-zol RNA MiniPrep Plus kit. EDTA blood tubes were spun right away at 4 degrees C to separate plasma, buffy coat and red blood cells. This clonotype was observed once. What antigen it recognizes has not been identified. Per-base qualities were not stored, and no clone one base away is much larger. The sequence derives from a human donor in good health. Sequenced sample: peripheral blood.

The DNA reads TGTGCCAGCAGCAGGAGTAGGGACACCGGGGAGCTGTTTTTT. Translated, it reads CASSRSRDTGELFF. The chain was built from TRBV3-1 and TRBJ2-2, with the D gene too uncertain to name. The germline V gene encodes CDR1 LGHDT and CDR2 YNNKEL (reference sequence). A distance of 10 bases separates the germline ends of V and J, which lose 5 bases and 3 bases respectively. The CDR3 holds 14 amino acids from the cysteine to the phenylalanine. CDR3 DNA is the only sequence kept; it has 42 bases, read in frame from the first base.